The sequence of this T cell receptor (beta chain) was determined in a study of cytomegalovirus exposure and HLA in healthy donors. Study-wide results and limits: Researchers reported in a later analysis that common viral pathogens appeared linked to several top clusters. Immune exposure data for these donors was limited to CMV serostatus.

Germline CDR1 reads SGHDN; CDR2 reads FVKESK. After removal of 4 bases from V and 3 bases from J, the junction contained 13 bases not matched to a gene. The CDR3 length is 17 residues. In regard to this clone: The target antigen is unknown.

In the PCR, 60 Vbeta and 13 Jbeta primers were used. Produced via immunoSEQ multiplex PCR; TCRdb's table is partial and in-frame only. The sample consists of 250,000 to 350,000 clones, 75% to 90% of them appearing once. The clonotype originates from a man aged 35 to 55 in good health and CMV-seropositive. The specimen sequenced was PBMCs. This chain connects TRBV14 to TRBJ2-7; 9 nucleotides line up with TRBD1. This CDR3 is CASSRSPGTGTDYEQYF. Here the CDR3 DNA reads TGTGCCAGCAGCCGAAGTCCCGGGACAGGGACGGACTACGAGCAGTACTTC.